The 13 T cell receptor beta chains below come from one sample, sequenced in a study of cytomegalovirus exposure and HLA in healthy donors. The PCR employed 60 Vbeta primers together with 13 Jbeta primers. Sequencing used immunoSEQ multiplex PCR; TCRdb keeps in-frame clones, though not all of them. The sample holds some 150,000 clones, around four fifths seen once. What was sequenced was PBMCs. Receptors originate from a man aged 25 to 40 in good health and CMV-seropositive.

This rearrangement joins TRBV19 to TRBJ1-1; D is uncertain. From germline, CDR1 is LNHDA and CDR2 SQIVND (reference sequence). The CDR3 is made up of 13 amino acids. V shed 4 bases and J shed 1 base, with 7 bases lying between them. CDR3 bases: TGTGCCAGTAGTACCTACCAGAACACTGAAGCTTTCTTT. This translates into CASSTYQNTEAFF.

The rearrangement joins TRBV10-3 to TRBJ2-5; possibly TRBD1 for D (5 bases). This CDR3 is 12 amino acids long. In germline, CDR1 is ENHRY, CDR2 SYGVKD. Trimming took 6 bases from V and 4 from J, leaving 9 bases between them. CDR3 nucleotides: TGTGCCATCAGCGAACAGGTAGAGACCCAGTACTTC. Translating it yields CAISEQVETQYF.

The chain uses TRBV28 and TRBJ1-1; 10 bases are a match to TRBD1. The CDR3 contains 15 residues. The trim removed 5 bases at V and 0 bases at J, leaving 3 bases unmatched. From germline, CDR1 is MDHEN and CDR2 SYDVKM. CDR3 sequence (DNA): TGTGCCAGCAGTGCGGGACAGGGGTTGAACACTGAAGCTTTCTTT. It codes for CASSAGQGLNTEAFF. Full variable domain (rest looked up from reference TRBV28 and TRBJ1-1): DVKVTQSSRYLVKRTGEKVFLECVQDMDHENMFWYRQDPGLGLRLIYFSYDVKMKEKGDIPEGYSVSREKKERFSLILESASTNQTSMYLCASSAGQGLNTEAFFGQGTRLTVV.

The J gene is TRBJ2-1, the V gene TRBV5-4, with 11 bases aligning to TRBD2. J lost 0 bases, V lost 4 bases, and 9 bases had no gene match. The CDR3 has 18 residues. In germline, CDR1 is SGHNT, CDR2 YYREEE (reference sequence). The CDR3 sequence is CASSPEASGRLSYNEQFF. CDR3 coding DNA: TGTGCCAGCAGCCCAGAGGCTAGCGGGAGGCTCTCCTACAATGAGCAGTTCTTC.

CDR3 amino acids: CASSPLPGGNTGELFF. The CDR3 coding sequence is TGTGCCAGCTCACCGCTACCAGGGGGTAACACCGGGGAGCTGTTTTTT. The chain is built from TRBV18 and TRBJ2-2; TRBD1 matches at 7 bases. With 3 bases clipped from V and 2 bases from J, the junction kept 6 bases outside the gene matches. Germline V gene sequence: CDR1 KGHSH, CDR2 LQKENI. This CDR3 is 16 amino acids long.

The DNA of the CDR3 is TGTGCCAGCAGCTCATTCCGGGACAAGAGCTCCTACGAGCAGTACTTC. Protein product: CASSSFRDKSSYEQYF. This chain uses TRBV11-2 with TRBJ2-7, with a possible D match to TRBD1 (6 bases). V was cut by 4 bases and J by 0 bases, with 16 bases left in between. There are 16 residues in the CDR3. Germline assignment: CDR1 SGHAT and CDR2 FQNNGV.

The genes are TRBV2 and TRBJ1-1; D may be TRBD1 (5 bases). Germline loops: CDR1 SNHLY, CDR2 FYNNEI. With 7 bases removed from V and 1 base from J, the gap between germline ends came to 10 bases. This CDR3 has 13 amino acids. This chain's CDR3 is CASTQGKNTEAFF. As DNA, the CDR3 is TGTGCCAGCACCCAGGGCAAGAACACTGAAGCTTTCTTT.

The chain couples TRBV5-6 to TRBJ2-7; TRBD1 aligns across 8 bases. This CDR3 contains 16 residues. Germline CDR1 is SGHDT and CDR2 is YYEEEE. Germline trimming cut 1 base from V and 3 bases from J; bases unmatched to any gene: 9. CDR3 nucleotides: TGTGCCAGCAGCTTGCGATCTCCACAGGGGGTCTACGAGCAGTACTTC. Translating it yields CASSLRSPQGVYEQYF.

V is TRBV4-1 and J is TRBJ2-5; a possible D gene is TRBD2 (5 bases). Trimming left V 1 base short and J 5 bases short, with 17 bases between. Per germline, CDR1 MGHRA and CDR2 YSYEKL. The length of the CDR3 is 16 residues. CDR3 amino acids: CASSQGRGQVGETQYF. CDR3 bases: TGCGCCAGCAGCCAAGGCCGGGGTCAGGTCGGGGAGACCCAGTACTTC.

The chain links TRBV4-1 to TRBJ2-1; 10 bases are a match to TRBD2. CDR1 MGHRA and CDR2 YSYEKL come from the germline V gene. The CDR3 covers 17 residues. Trimming took 4 bases from V and 5 from J; bases not matched to a gene: 11. This CDR3 is CASSLGPTAGGDNEQFF. In nucleotides, the CDR3 is TGCGCCAGCAGCCTCGGGCCTACAGCGGGGGGGGACAATGAGCAGTTCTTC.

The sample holds one count of this clone. The chain carries TRBV9 and TRBJ2-6; the D gene is possibly TRBD2 (6 bases). CDR3 length: 16 amino acids. Germline assignment: CDR1 SGDLS and CDR2 YYNGEE. V lost 1 base and J lost 4, with 12 bases in between. The CDR3 DNA reads as TGTGCCAGCAGCGTAACCAGCGGGTCCGGGGCCAACGTCCTGACTTTC. This codes for CASSVTSGSGANVLTF.

This chain uses TRBV12-1 with TRBJ2-2; the table's D gene call, TRBD1, was not cross checked with the DNA. TRBV12-1 is deemed a pseudogene. CDR3 length equals 20 residues. The CDR3 sequence: CASSSPFRSRGPANTGELFF. The CDR3 DNA reads as TGTGCCAGCAGCTCGCCCTTTCGGAGCAGGGGCCCGGCGAACACCGGGGAGCTGTTTTTT.

The rearrangement links TRBV5-1 to TRBJ2-5, with a weak D call TRBD2 (6 bases). With 0 bases removed from V and 3 bases from J, the gap between germline ends came to 9 bases. Germline-derived CDR1 and CDR2 are SGHRS and YFSETQ. The CDR3 consists of 14 residues. The CDR3 sequence is CASSLVGGEETQYF. As DNA, the CDR3 is TGCGCCAGCAGCTTGGTGGGGGGTGAAGAGACCCAGTACTTC. Full variable domain (remainder filled in from reference TRBV5-1 and TRBJ2-5): KAGVTQTPRYLIKTRGQQVTLSCSPISGHRSVSWYQQTPGQGLQFLFEYFSETQRNKGNFPGRFSGRQFSNSRSEMNVSTLELGDSALYLCASSLVGGEETQYFGPGTRLLVL.